This TCR beta chain was retrieved from a study of T cells after yellow fever vaccination. UMIs and a universal primer site were added when TCR cDNA was made by 5'RACE template switching. TCRdb re-derived calls from the 5' RACE reads in MiXCR, one entry per CDR3 protein. The sample shows 250,000 to 300,000 distinct CDR3 sequences, roughly 5.2% of them seen only once. The receptor's source is a man aged 18 to 29 who received the YFV17D yellow fever vaccine. Specimen: CD4+ T cells sorted from PBMCs, collected on the day of the yellow fever booster vaccination.

CDR3 protein: CASSYSGADTQYF. The DNA of the CDR3 is TGTGCCAGCAGTTACTCGGGGGCGGATACGCAGTATTTT. This chain uses TRBV6-6 with TRBJ2-3, with D tentatively TRBD1 (6 bases). This CDR3 has 13 amino acids. Germline CDR1 and CDR2: MNHNY and SVGAGI (reference sequence). V shed 0 bases and J shed 6 bases, with 7 bases lying between them.